These 5 T cell receptor beta chains came from one sample sequenced in a study of blood T cell repertoires in COVID-19. The protocol was immunoSEQ multiplex PCR, while the TCRdb copy is restricted to in-frame clones and leaves out a portion. The top ten clones hold roughly 7% of a sample with 90,000 to 110,000 clones, over 75% of them seen once. Sequencing input: peripheral blood. The receptors derive from a woman in her forties or fifties with acute or convalescent COVID-19.

CDR3 loop: CASSSRETGELFF. The CDR3 bases are TGTGCCAGCAGCTCGAGGGAAACCGGGGAGCTGTTTTTT. The rearrangement joins TRBV7-8 to TRBJ2-2; D might be TRBD2 (5 bases). From germline, CDR1 is SGHVS and CDR2 FQNEAQ. CDR3 size: 13 residues. Trimming pared 4 bases from V and 5 bases from J, leaving 8 bases between.

The chain links TRBV2 to TRBJ1-2; D is uncertain. The CDR3 spans 12 residues. The V gene's germline CDR1 is SNHLY and CDR2 FYNNEI. The V gene lost 5 bases and the J gene lost 5 bases, with 9 bases spanning the gap. The CDR3 DNA reads TGTGCCAGCAGTTCCACGGGATATGGCTACACCTTC. Translation: CASSSTGYGYTF.

The chain recombines TRBV5-1 with TRBJ1-3; D unclear. V was trimmed by 4 bases and J by 8 bases, leaving 16 bases between them. Germline V gene data show CDR1 as SGHRS and CDR2 as YFSETQ. The CDR3 is made up of 14 amino acids. CDR3 residues: CASSVGNREDTIYF. Here the CDR3 DNA reads TGCGCCAGCAGCGTAGGGAACCGGGAGGACACCATATATTTT.

This clone appeared a single time. V is TRBV9 and J is TRBJ1-5, with D possibly being TRBD1 (5 bases). V was shortened by 5 bases and J by 2 bases, with 17 bases between the two germline ends. This CDR3 region has 16 residues. The germline V gene has CDR1 SGDLS and CDR2 YYNGEE. This CDR3 is CASRALRGSCNQPQHF. The CDR3 coding sequence is TGTGCCAGCAGAGCTTTAAGGGGTTCGTGCAATCAGCCCCAGCATTTT.

This sequence joins TRBV5-1 and TRBJ1-2; 9 bases map to TRBD1. With 4 bases clipped from V and 7 bases from J, the junction kept 14 bases outside the gene matches. The CDR3 loop spans 16 amino acids. The germline V gene has CDR1 SGHRS and CDR2 YFSETQ. The CDR3: CASSQDRGNLGSGYTF. Here the CDR3 DNA reads TGCGCCAGCAGCCAGGACAGGGGCAACCTCGGGAGTGGCTACACCTTC.